A single sample is the source of the 31 T cell receptor beta chains below, sequenced in a study of T cells after somatic rescue of genetic block (dated by TCRdb to 2019 to 2021). Receptors were amplified or captured by the immunoSEQ multiplex PCR assay. TCRdb took over this immuneACCESS table, retaining in-frame rearrangements with V and J assigned. Such tables are incomplete; in checked studies, under half of the missing clones stem from an unresolved V gene, and the remainder is unexplained. The sample table shows around 57,000 clones, and 90% to 96% are seen once. Approximately 0.073% of the sample goes to the ten largest clones. The sequenced sample was peripheral blood mononuclear cells (PBMCs). The receptors derive from a child in the first two years of life.

The table lists this clone with a count of one. The chain combines TRBV5-1 with TRBJ2-7; D call uncertain. V was shortened by 0 bases and J by 7 bases, with 8 bases between the two germline ends. The CDR3 extends over 12 amino acids. Per germline, CDR1 SGHRS and CDR2 YFSETQ. In DNA form, the CDR3 reads TGCGCCAGCAGCTTGGTCCTAGGTGAGCAGTACTTC. Protein sequence: CASSLVLGEQYF.

The genes are TRBV7-3 and TRBJ2-2, with TRBD2 identical over 8 bases. The CDR3 length is 16 residues. Trimming removed 2 bases from V and 5 bases from J; junction bases left unmatched: 7. Germline V gives CDR1 SGHTA, CDR2 FQGTGA. The CDR3 DNA sequence: TGTGCCAGCAGCTTATCCAGCGGGAGTGGGACCGGGGAGCTGTTTTTT. This encodes CASSLSSGSGTGELFF.

The chain couples TRBV28 to TRBJ2-4; 8 nucleotides match TRBD1. CDR1 and CDR2 from the germline V gene are MDHEN and SYDVKM. The CDR3 runs 15 residues. With 4 bases clipped from V and 5 bases from J, the junction kept 7 bases outside the gene matches. The CDR3 protein is CASSSLGQAENIQYF. Here the CDR3 DNA reads TGTGCCAGCAGTTCCCTGGGACAGGCGGAAAACATTCAGTACTTC.

The genes are TRBV4-2 and TRBJ1-2; tentatively, D is TRBD1 (5 bases). The CDR3 has 14 amino acids. The germline V gene encodes CDR1 LGHNA and CDR2 YNFKEQ. V was clipped by 3 bases and J by 10 bases, with 18 bases between them. CDR3 DNA: TGTGCCAGCAGCCAGGGCTTGGGGGTTCGAGCCTACACCTTC. Translated, it gives CASSQGLGVRAYTF.

The V gene is TRBV5-6, the J gene TRBJ2-7; tentative D call: TRBD2 (5 bases). The V gene's germline CDR1 is SGHDT and CDR2 YYEEEE. This CDR3 is 15 amino acids long. The ends were cut back, 2 bases at V and 0 bases at J, with 12 bases in the middle. CDR3 protein: CASSFGVRGSYEQYF. The CDR3 nucleotides are TGTGCCAGCAGCTTCGGGGTCAGAGGCTCCTACGAGCAGTACTTC.

The chain joins TRBV9 to TRBJ1-1; D gene unclear. V was shortened by 2 bases and J by 3 bases, with 8 bases between the two germline ends. In germline, CDR1 is SGDLS, CDR2 YYNGEE. The CDR3 is 13 amino acids. The CDR3, as DNA: TGTGCCAGCAGCGTTGGTGGGGACACTGAAGCTTTCTTT. It encodes CASSVGGDTEAFF. The variable domain in full, completed from reference TRBV9 and TRBJ1-1, reads DSGVTQTPKHLITATGQRVTLRCSPRSGDLSVYWYQQSLDQGLQFLIQYYNGEERAKGNILERFSAQQFPDLHSELNLSSLELGDSALYFCASSVGGDTEAFFGQGTRLTVV.

CDR3 loop: CASSLGAPLHF. The CDR3 bases are TGTGCCAGCAGTTTAGGGGCACCCCTCCACTTT. The chain uses TRBV28 and TRBJ1-6, with no clear D. CDR3 length equals 11 residues. V shed 2 bases and J shed 11 bases, with 4 bases lying between them. CDR1 and CDR2 from the germline V gene are MDHEN and SYDVKM.

CDR3 amino acids: CASSLGTSGDTQYF. In nucleotides, the CDR3 is TGTGCCAGCAGCTTAGGCACTAGCGGAGATACGCAGTATTTT. The V call is TRBV7-9, the J call TRBJ2-3, with 8 bases matching TRBD2. CDR1 SEHNR and CDR2 FQNEAQ come from the germline V gene (reference sequence). The CDR3 contains 14 residues. The ends lost 1 base at V and 5 bases at J; junction bases unmatched: 2.

The CDR3 sequence: CASSFPSGPSGYEQYF. The CDR3 DNA is TGTGCCAGCAGCTTTCCTAGCGGTCCCTCGGGCTACGAGCAGTACTTC. The chain has TRBV13 and TRBJ2-7, with 7 bases identical to TRBD2. Trimming at V came to 3 bases and at J to 3 bases, leaving 11 bases not matched to a gene. The CDR3 spans 16 residues. Germline CDR1 is PRHDT and CDR2 is FYEKMQ (reference sequence).

The V call is TRBV6-4, the J call TRBJ2-1; TRBD2 matches 11 bases. This CDR3 comprises 15 residues. The V gene end was trimmed by 4 bases and the J gene end by 6 bases; junction bases not matched to a gene: 5. Per the germline V gene, CDR1 is MRHNA and CDR2 is SNTAGT. This CDR3 reads CASSVIAGGPNEQFF. The DNA of the CDR3 is TGTGCCAGCAGTGTCATAGCGGGAGGGCCCAATGAGCAGTTCTTC.

Worth noting for this clone: Different DNA sequences within this sample yield the same CDR3. The V gene is TRBV5-1, the J gene TRBJ2-1, with TRBD2 identical over 8 bases. Trimming at V came to 0 bases and at J to 0 bases, leaving 2 bases not matched to a gene. Germline V gives CDR1 SGHRS, CDR2 YFSETQ. There are 16 residues in the CDR3. CDR3 region: CASSLGLASSYNEQFF. The CDR3 DNA sequence: TGCGCCAGCAGCTTGGGACTAGCGTCCTCCTACAATGAGCAGTTCTTC.

V is TRBV7-6 and J is TRBJ2-3, with unresolved D. The CDR3 is 17 amino acids. Trimming removed 1 base at V and 6 bases at J, with 20 bases between. Germline V gene lookup returns CDR1 SGHVS and CDR2 FNYEAQ. The CDR3: CASSLVGLGGVGDTQYF. The CDR3 DNA is TGTGCCAGCAGCTTAGTAGGATTAGGTGGAGTGGGGGATACGCAGTATTTT.

This chain connects TRBV28 to TRBJ2-6; 7 bases map to TRBD1. This CDR3 comprises 15 residues. CDR1 and CDR2 (germline): MDHEN, SYDVKM. J was trimmed by 1 base and V by 5 bases; bases with no gene match: 2. The chain's CDR3 is CASSRQGSGANVLTF. For the CDR3, the DNA is TGTGCCAGCAGTCGACAGGGATCTGGGGCCAACGTCCTGACTTTC.

The chain links TRBV6-5 to TRBJ2-1, with D unresolved. Trimming stripped 2 bases from V and 12 bases from J, with 14 bases between. Germline V gene sequence: CDR1 MNHEY, CDR2 SVGAGI. The CDR3 runs to 13 residues. The chain's CDR3 is CASSYRSRIVQFF. The CDR3 region has the DNA TGTGCCAGCAGTTACCGCTCTAGGATCGTGCAGTTCTTC.

The chain uses TRBV5-1 and TRBJ2-7, with 9 bases matching TRBD1. Germline-derived CDR1 and CDR2 are SGHRS and YFSETQ. V shed 4 bases and J 5 bases; nucleotides not matched to a gene: 10. The CDR3 is made up of 15 amino acids. The CDR3 here is CASSLAGTGMNEQYF. In DNA, the CDR3 is TGCGCCAGCAGCCTGGCCGGGACAGGGATGAACGAGCAGTACTTC.

The J gene is TRBJ2-3, the V gene TRBV7-2, with D maybe TRBD1 (5 bases). V was pared by 2 bases and J by 1 base, with 7 bases between. Germline values: CDR1 SGHTA, CDR2 FQGNSA. There are 14 residues in the CDR3. CDR3 sequence reads: CASSLLGRTDTQYF. CDR3 coding DNA: TGTGCCAGCAGCTTATTGGGGCGCACAGATACGCAGTATTTT.

The CDR3 nucleotides read TGTGCCAGCTCAGTACGGACAGGGCTCTCTGAAGCTTTCTTT. It codes for CASSVRTGLSEAFF. The V call is TRBV18, the J call TRBJ1-1, with 8 bases lining up with TRBD1. Trimming removed 5 bases from V and 6 bases from J; junction bases left unmatched: 8. The CDR3 loop spans 14 amino acids. Germline V gene data show CDR1 as KGHSH and CDR2 as LQKENI.

The genes are TRBV5-1 and TRBJ2-6; 11 bases map to TRBD2. The CDR3 length is 20 residues. Germline values: CDR1 SGHRS, CDR2 YFSETQ. The junction had 14 bases not matched to a gene; V was cut back by 4 bases and J by 2 bases. The CDR3 DNA follows: TGCGCCAGCAGCCTACCCCCTAGCGGGAGGAGAGTCCCTGGGGCCAACGTCCTGACTTTC. This codes for CASSLPPSGRRVPGANVLTF.

The chain employs TRBV27 and TRBJ2-1; D might be TRBD1 (5 bases). V lost 8 bases and J lost 2, with 16 bases in between. Per germline, CDR1 MNHEY and CDR2 SMNVEV (reference sequence). This CDR3 contains 15 residues. The CDR3 is CASRFDSAPYNEQFF. In nucleotides, the CDR3 is TGTGCCAGCCGCTTTGACAGTGCCCCCTACAATGAGCAGTTCTTC.

V is TRBV5-1 and J is TRBJ2-1; 12 nucleotides align to TRBD2. The length of the CDR3 is 14 residues. The trim removed 8 bases at V and 4 bases at J, leaving 4 bases unmatched. Germline V lookup: CDR1 SGHRS, CDR2 YFSETQ. The CDR3 sequence is CASRLAGEYNEQFF. CDR3 nucleotide sequence: TGCGCCAGTCGACTAGCGGGAGAATACAATGAGCAGTTCTTC.

The gene calls are TRBV7-6 and TRBJ2-7; perhaps D is TRBD1 or TRBD2 (5 bases each). Germline-derived CDR1 and CDR2 are SGHVS and FNYEAQ. This CDR3 region has 12 residues. Trimming removed 3 bases from V and 3 bases from J, with 6 bases in between. CDR3 loop: CASSLGDYEQYF. The CDR3, as DNA: TGTGCCAGCAGCTTGGGGGACTACGAGCAGTACTTC.

The chain is built from TRBV5-1 and TRBJ2-5; 8 bases are shared with TRBD2. Germline CDR1 is SGHRS and CDR2 is YFSETQ. Trimming removed 1 base from V and 5 bases from J; junction bases left unmatched: 4. This CDR3 comprises 14 residues. In DNA, the CDR3 is TGCGCCAGCAGCTTGCGGGAGGGGAAGGAGACCCAGTACTTC. Encoded protein: CASSLREGKETQYF.

The chain couples TRBV6-5 to TRBJ2-7; D possibly matches TRBD1 or TRBD2 (5 bases each). Trimming pared 0 bases from V and 1 base from J, leaving 13 bases between. Germline CDR1 and CDR2: MNHEY and SVGAGI. This CDR3 contains 16 residues. CDR3 DNA: TGTGCCAGCAGTTACTCGTCGACAGCGGTTTCCTACGAGCAGTACTTC. This codes for CASSYSSTAVSYEQYF.

This clone was observed a single time. This chain links TRBV9 with TRBJ1-2; TRBD1 matches 7 bases. CDR1 and CDR2 from the germline V gene are SGDLS and YYNGEE. The junction had 11 bases not matched to a gene; V was cut back by 0 bases and J by 0 bases. There are 18 residues in the CDR3. The CDR3 nucleotides are TGTGCCAGCAGCGTAGTCCTTGGAGGGACAGCCGCTAACTATGGCTACACCTTC. Its protein is CASSVVLGGTAANYGYTF.

The V gene is TRBV19, the J gene TRBJ2-7, with D possibly called TRBD1 or TRBD2 (6 bases each). Germline V gene sequence: CDR1 LNHDA, CDR2 SQIVND (reference sequence). V shed 7 bases and J shed 3 bases, with 22 bases lying between them. The CDR3 runs 16 residues. CDR3 DNA sequence: TGTGCCAGTATCCCTAACCCCACAGGGACTCACTACGAGCAGTACTTC. It specifies CASIPNPTGTHYEQYF.

V usage is TRBV19 and J usage is TRBJ1-1, with TRBD1 matching over 10 bases. J was trimmed by 1 base and V by 6 bases; bases with no gene match: 2. The CDR3 has 14 amino acids. Germline CDR1 reads LNHDA; CDR2 reads SQIVND (reference sequence). DNA for the CDR3: TGTGCCAGTAGGACAGGGGGCGCGAACACTGAAGCTTTCTTT. It translates to CASRTGGANTEAFF.

The table lists this clone with a count of one. The chain links TRBV9 to TRBJ2-1; perhaps TRBD1 as D (5 bases). The CDR3 contains 14 residues. Per germline, CDR1 SGDLS and CDR2 YYNGEE. With 0 bases removed from V and 4 bases from J, the gap between germline ends came to 8 bases. CDR3 region: CASSVATGYNEQFF. In DNA form, the CDR3 reads TGTGCCAGCAGCGTAGCTACAGGATACAATGAGCAGTTCTTC. The variable domain in full, completed from reference TRBV9 and TRBJ2-1, reads DSGVTQTPKHLITATGQRVTLRCSPRSGDLSVYWYQQSLDQGLQFLIQYYNGEERAKGNILERFSAQQFPDLHSELNLSSLELGDSALYFCASSVATGYNEQFFGPGTRLTVL.

The V gene is TRBV6-5, the J gene TRBJ2-3; unclear D gene. Trimming took off 8 bases at V and 7 bases at J, with 10 bases between the two ends. CDR1 MNHEY and CDR2 SVGAGI come from the germline V gene. The CDR3 consists of 11 residues. Here the CDR3 reads CASGIGYTQYF. CDR3 coding DNA: TGTGCCAGCGGTATTGGGTATACGCAGTATTTT.

V gene TRBV5-6 combines with J gene TRBJ1-1, with a weak D call TRBD1 (5 bases). Trimming stripped 4 bases from V and 5 bases from J, with 15 bases between. The CDR3 has 14 amino acids. CDR1 is SGHDT and CDR2 is YYEEEE in the germline V gene. CDR3 coding DNA: TGTGCCAGCAGCCGTCGAGGGGCGCGTACTGAAGCTTTCTTT. Its protein is CASSRRGARTEAFF.

The chain couples TRBV7-9 to TRBJ2-1; 7 bases fit TRBD2. Germline V lookup: CDR1 SEHNR, CDR2 FQNEAQ (reference sequence). Germline trimming cut 4 bases from V and 1 base from J; bases unmatched to any gene: 4. This CDR3 region has 15 residues. This CDR3 reads CASSSSGKSYNEQFF. The CDR3, as DNA: TGTGCCAGCAGCTCAAGCGGGAAGTCCTACAATGAGCAGTTCTTC.

The V call is TRBV5-1, the J call TRBJ2-1, with TRBD1 identical over 9 bases. Germline V gene data show CDR1 as SGHRS and CDR2 as YFSETQ. V lost 6 bases to trimming and J lost 3 bases; unmatched junction nucleotides: 4. The CDR3 runs 14 residues. In nucleotides, the CDR3 is TGCGCCAGCACGTTGGACAGGGGCTACAATGAGCAGTTCTTC. Its translation is CASTLDRGYNEQFF.